Shown below are 25 T cell receptor beta chains from a single sample sequenced in a study of T cell responses to AZD1222 COVID-19 vaccine. Some clones are missing from TCRdb's copy, which holds only in-frame ones; the method was immunoSEQ multiplex PCR. This table has 95,000 to 150,000 clones, approximately 88% appearing once. Specimen: peripheral blood, collected on day 0 of AZD1222 vaccination. The receptors derive from an adult in good health.

V gene TRBV14 combines with J gene TRBJ1-6; TRBD1 matches at 11 bases. CDR3 length: 15 amino acids. Germline V gene lookup returns CDR1 SGHDN and CDR2 FVKESK. The V gene end was trimmed by 5 bases and the J gene end by 8 bases; junction bases not matched to a gene: 5. The CDR3 region is CASSDGQGAYSPLHF. The DNA for the CDR3 is TGTGCCAGCAGCGACGGACAGGGGGCTTATTCACCCCTCCACTTT.

The J gene is TRBJ2-1, the V gene TRBV18; tentatively, D is TRBD1 (6 bases). Germline V gives CDR1 KGHSH, CDR2 LQKENI. The CDR3 is 13 amino acids. With 3 bases removed from V and 9 bases from J, the gap between germline ends came to 12 bases. CDR3 protein: CASSPKLGGEQFF. The CDR3 nucleotides read TGTGCCAGCTCACCGAAACTAGGGGGTGAGCAGTTCTTC.

This sequence joins TRBV11-1 and TRBJ1-1; possible D gene TRBD1, 6 bases. The CDR3 spans 14 residues. Between the trimmed V and J ends, which lost 5 bases and 1 base, there was a span of 11 bases. Germline V CDR1 and CDR2: SGHAT, FQDESV (reference sequence). The CDR3 DNA reads TGTGCCAGCAGCGAAAGGGGGGGGAACACTGAAGCTTTCTTT. The encoded protein is CASSERGGNTEAFF.

About this clone: Other DNA sequences in this sample translate to the same CDR3. The chain employs TRBV2 and TRBJ1-3, with D possibly matching TRBD1 (6 bases). Germline CDR1 reads SNHLY; CDR2 reads FYNNEI. The V gene lost 6 bases and the J gene lost 4 bases, with 28 bases spanning the gap. The CDR3 is 19 residues long. The CDR3 region is CASSDLGGGYDGRGNTIYF. CDR3 nucleotides: TGTGCCAGCAGCGACCTAGGGGGGGGCTACGATGGACGGGGAAACACCATATATTTT.

The chain uses TRBV9 and TRBJ2-3; D is unclear. The length of the CDR3 is 15 residues. CDR1 is SGDLS, CDR2 YYNGEE, per germline. Between the trimmed V and J ends, which lost 0 bases and 7 bases, there was a span of 15 bases. This chain's CDR3 is CASSVGGNSVNTQYF. The CDR3, as DNA: TGTGCCAGCAGCGTAGGAGGCAACTCGGTCAATACGCAGTATTTT. Drawing the rest from reference TRBV9 and TRBJ2-3, the complete variable domain is DSGVTQTPKHLITATGQRVTLRCSPRSGDLSVYWYQQSLDQGLQFLIQYYNGEERAKGNILERFSAQQFPDLHSELNLSSLELGDSALYFCASSVGGNSVNTQYFGPGTRLTVL.

The genes are TRBV6-2 or TRBV6-3 and TRBJ2-3, with 13 bases fitting TRBD2. The CDR3 totals 20 residues. The V segment lost 2 bases and the J segment 0 bases; nucleotides outside the gene matches: 11. The germline CDR1 and CDR2 sequences are MNHEY and SVGEGT. CDR3 nucleotide sequence: TGTGCCAGCAGTTACGAGACTAGCGGGGGGACATCTTCTAGCACAGATACGCAGTATTTT. It specifies CASSYETSGGTSSSTDTQYF.

The gene calls are TRBV18 and TRBJ2-1, with D tentatively TRBD2 (5 bases). Trimming left V 3 bases short and J 5 bases short, with 11 bases between. CDR1 and CDR2 from the germline V gene are KGHSH and LQKENI. This CDR3 contains 14 residues. CDR3 sequence: CASSPTSGNNEQFF. The CDR3 region has the DNA TGTGCCAGCTCACCCACCAGCGGAAACAATGAGCAGTTCTTC.

V gene TRBV10-1 combines with J gene TRBJ2-3; 9 bases agree with TRBD2. The CDR3 runs 15 residues. Germline CDR1 and CDR2: WNHNN and SYGVQD (reference sequence). V lost 3 bases to trimming and J lost 9 bases; unmatched junction nucleotides: 10. The CDR3 is CASSEMAGGQETQYF. The CDR3 DNA reads TGCGCCAGCAGTGAAATGGCGGGGGGGCAGGAGACGCAGTATTTT.

The V gene is TRBV3-1 (or the pseudogene TRBV3-2), the J gene TRBJ1-1; tentatively, D is TRBD1 (5 bases). Per the germline V gene, CDR1 is LGHDT and CDR2 is YNNKEL (reference sequence). Deletions cut 6 bases from V and 3 bases from J, with 11 bases between. The CDR3 is made up of 13 amino acids. CDR3 DNA: TGTGCCAGCAGGCGCACAGGTTACACTGAAGCTTTCTTT. Translated, it gives CASRRTGYTEAFF.

The CDR3 protein is CASSIDGHYNEQFF. Here the CDR3 DNA reads TGTGCCAGTAGTATAGACGGTCACTACAATGAGCAGTTCTTC. This rearrangement joins TRBV19 to TRBJ2-1, with D unresolved. Trimming took 0 bases from V and 3 from J, leaving 6 bases between them. CDR3 length: 14 residues. Germline V gene data show CDR1 as LNHDA and CDR2 as SQIVND (reference sequence).

This clone showed up just once. The chain links TRBV6-5 to TRBJ1-4; 8 positions match TRBD1. The CDR3 is 15 residues long. Germline CDR1 reads MNHEY; CDR2 reads SVGAGI. V shed 2 bases, J shed 4 bases, and the junction held 3 bases outside the gene matches. CDR3 DNA: TGTGCCAGCAGTTACCAGACAGGGGATAATGAAAAACTGTTTTTT. It is translated as CASSYQTGDNEKLFF.

The sample holds a few counts of this clone. This chain uses TRBV11-2 with TRBJ2-1; TRBD2 matches 13 bases. V was clipped by 1 base and J by 9 bases; unmatched bases: 12. The V gene's germline CDR1 is SGHAT and CDR2 FQNNGV. The CDR3 totals 18 residues. The CDR3 DNA is TGTGCCAGCAGCTTAGCCCGGACTAGCGGGAGTAGCATAGTTGAGCAGTTCTTC. It codes for CASSLARTSGSSIVEQFF.

This chain uses TRBV15 with TRBJ1-1; D call uncertain. Germline assignment: CDR1 LNHNV and CDR2 YYDKDF (reference sequence). The CDR3 consists of 13 residues. V was trimmed by 1 base and J by 1 base, leaving 4 bases between them. The CDR3 spells CATSRVSNTEAFF. The CDR3 nucleotides read TGTGCCACCAGCAGAGTGTCGAACACTGAAGCTTTCTTT.

The V call is TRBV27, the J call TRBJ1-6, with 8 bases that match TRBD1. With 6 bases clipped from V and 13 bases from J, the junction kept 11 bases outside the gene matches. Germline CDR1 MNHEY, CDR2 SMNVEV (reference sequence). The CDR3 spans 14 residues. The CDR3 nucleotides read TGTGCCAGCAGCGGACCAGGGGGCCGGTGGCCCCTCCACTTT. Translating gives CASSGPGGRWPLHF.

The chain carries TRBV7-2 and TRBJ2-3, with D perhaps matching TRBD2 (6 bases). Germline loops: CDR1 SGHTA, CDR2 FQGNSA. The CDR3 loop spans 14 amino acids. Trimming cost V 4 bases and J 4 bases, with 12 bases left between them. The CDR3 bases are TGTGCCAGCAGCTATGGAGGGTCGGCAGATACGCAGTATTTT. This codes for CASSYGGSADTQYF.

J is TRBJ1-2 and V is TRBV29-1, with D perhaps matching TRBD1 (5 bases). Germline CDR1 SQVTM, CDR2 ANQGSEA. The CDR3 spans 14 residues. Deletions cut 3 bases from V and 2 bases from J, with 13 bases between. The CDR3 DNA sequence: TGCAGCGTTGACCCGGGGGGTTCCAACTATGGCTACACCTTC. Translated, it gives CSVDPGGSNYGYTF.

The chain carries TRBV6-2 or TRBV6-3 and TRBJ1-2; TRBD1 matches at 9 bases. The CDR3 is made up of 12 amino acids. Germline CDR1 reads MNHEY; CDR2 reads SVGEGT. V shed 6 bases, J shed 5 bases, and the junction held 1 base outside the gene matches. In nucleotides, the CDR3 is TGTGCCAGCAGCGGGACAGGGTATGGCTACACCTTC. This translates into CASSGTGYGYTF.

J is TRBJ2-2 and V is TRBV30, with 8 positions matching TRBD1. The germline V gene has CDR1 GTSNPN and CDR2 SVGIG (reference sequence). V dropped 8 bases and J dropped 4; count of bases not matched to a gene: 15. The CDR3 totals 16 residues. The CDR3 DNA reads as TGTGCCCGACGGACAGGGTCTCGTCGGGGCACCGGGGAGCTGTTTTTT. It encodes CARRTGSRRGTGELFF.

V is TRBV5-4 and J is TRBJ2-2; the D call may be TRBD1 or TRBD2 (5 bases each). The CDR3 runs 15 residues. Trimming removed 4 bases at V and 7 bases at J, with 17 bases between. CDR1 SGHNT and CDR2 YYREEE come from the germline V gene (reference sequence). The CDR3 region has the DNA TGTGCCAGCAGCGGGGGAACTTCCCGGCACGGGGAGCTGTTTTTT. Its protein product is CASSGGTSRHGELFF.

This sequence joins TRBV6-2 or TRBV6-3 and TRBJ2-2; no firm D call. CDR1 MNHEY and CDR2 SVGEGT come from the germline V gene. Trimming pared 5 bases from V and 4 bases from J, leaving 5 bases between. The CDR3 totals 12 residues. The CDR3 DNA follows: TGTGCCAGCAGTCTAGGCACCGGGGAGCTGTTTTTT. This translates into CASSLGTGELFF.

This chain links TRBV7-2 with TRBJ2-7; possible D gene TRBD1, 5 bases. The CDR3 extends over 14 amino acids. V was pared by 1 base and J by 2 bases, with 9 bases between. CDR1 and CDR2 (germline): SGHTA, FQGNSA. The CDR3 loop is CASSLVQGTYEQYF. In nucleotides, the CDR3 is TGTGCCAGCAGCTTAGTGCAGGGAACCTACGAGCAGTACTTC.

The chain links TRBV4-3 to TRBJ2-1; no clear D gene. Germline V lookup: CDR1 LGHNA, CDR2 YSLEER. This CDR3 contains 18 residues. Between the trimmed V and J ends, which lost 0 bases and 8 bases, there was a span of 23 bases. The CDR3 coding sequence is TGCGCCAGCAGCCAAGAACTCCCCACCCCGTGGCCGCGCGATGAGCAGTTCTTC. Translating it yields CASSQELPTPWPRDEQFF.

The chain is built from TRBV7-6 and TRBJ2-1; D may match TRBD1 or TRBD2 (5 bases each). The length of the CDR3 is 15 residues. V dropped 1 base and J dropped 2 bases, with 9 bases sitting between them. CDR1 and CDR2 from the germline V gene are SGHVS and FNYEAQ. The CDR3 sequence is CASSLEGPAYNEQFF. Written as DNA, the CDR3 is TGTGCCAGCAGCTTAGAGGGACCAGCCTACAATGAGCAGTTCTTC.

This clone was picked up a small number of times. This sequence joins TRBV9 and TRBJ2-2; D is unresolved. The germline V gene encodes CDR1 SGDLS and CDR2 YYNGEE. The CDR3 sequence is 14 residues long. Between the trimmed V and J ends, which lost 0 bases and 6 bases, there was a span of 9 bases. CDR3 amino acids: CASSVGNSPGELFF. CDR3 in DNA: TGTGCCAGCAGCGTAGGGAATAGCCCCGGGGAGCTGTTTTTT.

The chain couples TRBV10-3 to TRBJ1-5; D is ambiguous. The CDR3 has 15 amino acids. V gave up 2 bases and J gave up 0 bases, with 8 bases separating them. Per germline, CDR1 ENHRY and CDR2 SYGVKD. CDR3 in amino acids: CAISEQRTSNQPQHF. The CDR3 region has the DNA TGTGCCATCAGTGAGCAAAGGACTAGCAATCAGCCCCAGCATTTT.